This paragraph reports one T cell receptor (beta chain). Antigen unknown. The treatment: oral pan-JAK inhibitor, 5-10 mg twice daily. Individuals with alopecia areata gave both lesional scalp punch biopsies and peripheral blood for collection. As the sequencing template, cDNA was produced by extracting RNA and reverse transcribing it. Profiled with immunoSEQ multiplex PCR; TCRdb holds only in-frame clones, not every one. The table has approximately 200,000 clones, around two fifths seen once. CDR3 size: 16 residues. The J segment lost 7 bases and the V segment lost 4 bases, leaving 15 bases of the junction unmatched. Germline CDR1 reads MNHEY; CDR2 reads SMNVEV (reference sequence). The data belong to a study of CD8+ T cells in alopecia areata. General study results and limits: Lesional scalp, notably in alopecia totalis/universalis, had clonality above that of normal scalp. Compared with mice, patients displayed less clear TCR sharing, possibly for HLA-related reasons. The study found that many expanded lesional clones persisted in scalp and blood during tofacitinib.

The sample consisted of CD4+ T cells sorted from blood, taken at approximately week 37, from a patient treated with tofacitinib. The rearrangement uses TRBV27 and TRBJ1-2; 7 positions match TRBD1. The TCR was taken from a human donor with alopecia areata. The CDR3 loop is CASSSITTGRRGGYTF. The CDR3, as DNA: TGTGCCAGCAGTTCCATCACGACAGGGAGGAGAGGTGGCTACACCTTC.